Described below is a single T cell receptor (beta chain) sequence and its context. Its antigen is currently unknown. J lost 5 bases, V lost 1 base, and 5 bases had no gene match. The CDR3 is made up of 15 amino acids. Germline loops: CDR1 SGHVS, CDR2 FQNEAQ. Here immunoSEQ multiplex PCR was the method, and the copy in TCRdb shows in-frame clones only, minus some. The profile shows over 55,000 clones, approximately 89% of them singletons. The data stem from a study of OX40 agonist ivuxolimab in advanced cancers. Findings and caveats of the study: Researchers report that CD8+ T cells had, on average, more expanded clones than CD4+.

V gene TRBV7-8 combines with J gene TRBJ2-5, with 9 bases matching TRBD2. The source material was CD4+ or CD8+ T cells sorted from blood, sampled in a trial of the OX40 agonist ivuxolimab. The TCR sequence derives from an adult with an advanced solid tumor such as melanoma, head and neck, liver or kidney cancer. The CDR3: CASSLVGTSWETQYF. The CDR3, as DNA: TGTGCCAGCAGCTTAGTAGGGACTAGCTGGGAGACCCAGTACTTC.